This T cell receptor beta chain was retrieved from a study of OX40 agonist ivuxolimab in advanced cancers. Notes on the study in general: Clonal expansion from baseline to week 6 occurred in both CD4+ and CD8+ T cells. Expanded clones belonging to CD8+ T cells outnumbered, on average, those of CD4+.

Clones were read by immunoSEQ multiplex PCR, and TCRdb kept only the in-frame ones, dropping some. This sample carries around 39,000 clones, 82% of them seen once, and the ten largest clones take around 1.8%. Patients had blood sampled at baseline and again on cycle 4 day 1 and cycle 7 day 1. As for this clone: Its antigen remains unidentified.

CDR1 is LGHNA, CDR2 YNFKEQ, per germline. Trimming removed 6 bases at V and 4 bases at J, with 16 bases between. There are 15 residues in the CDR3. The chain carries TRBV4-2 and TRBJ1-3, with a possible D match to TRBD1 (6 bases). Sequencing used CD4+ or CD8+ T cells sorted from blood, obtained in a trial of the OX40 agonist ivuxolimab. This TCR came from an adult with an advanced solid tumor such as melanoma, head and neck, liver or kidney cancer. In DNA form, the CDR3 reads TGTGCCAGCAGTAGAAAGGGGGAGGCGGGAAACACCATATATTTT. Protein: CASSRKGEAGNTIYF.